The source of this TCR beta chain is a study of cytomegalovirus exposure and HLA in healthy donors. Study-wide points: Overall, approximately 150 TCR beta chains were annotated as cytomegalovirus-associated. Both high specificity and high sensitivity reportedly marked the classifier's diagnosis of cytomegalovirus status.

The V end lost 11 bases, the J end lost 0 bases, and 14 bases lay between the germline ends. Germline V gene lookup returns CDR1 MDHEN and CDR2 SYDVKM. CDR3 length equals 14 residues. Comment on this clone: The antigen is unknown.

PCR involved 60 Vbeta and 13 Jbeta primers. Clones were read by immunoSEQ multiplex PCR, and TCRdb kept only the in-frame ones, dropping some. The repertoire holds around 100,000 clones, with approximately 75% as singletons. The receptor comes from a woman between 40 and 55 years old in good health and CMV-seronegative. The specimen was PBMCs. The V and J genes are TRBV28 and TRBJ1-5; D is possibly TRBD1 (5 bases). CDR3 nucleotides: TGTGCCCTGGCGGAGGGACGTAGCAATCAGCCCCAGCATTTT. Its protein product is CALAEGRSNQPQHF.